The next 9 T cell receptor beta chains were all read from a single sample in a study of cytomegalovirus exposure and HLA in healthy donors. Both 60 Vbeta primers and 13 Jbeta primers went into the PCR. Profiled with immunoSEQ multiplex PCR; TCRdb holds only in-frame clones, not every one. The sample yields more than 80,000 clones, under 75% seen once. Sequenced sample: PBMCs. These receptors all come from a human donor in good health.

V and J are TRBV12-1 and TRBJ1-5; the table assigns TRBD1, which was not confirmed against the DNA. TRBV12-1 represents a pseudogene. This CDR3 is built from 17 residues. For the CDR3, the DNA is TGTGCCAGCAGCTTTGAGGGCACAGGGCATAGCAATCAGCCCCAGCATTTT. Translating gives CASSFEGTGHSNQPQHF.

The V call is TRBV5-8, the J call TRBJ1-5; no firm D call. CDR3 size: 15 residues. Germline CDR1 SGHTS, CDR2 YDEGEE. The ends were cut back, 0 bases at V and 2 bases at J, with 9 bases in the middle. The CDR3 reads CASSLVISGNQPQHF. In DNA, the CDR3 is TGTGCCAGCAGCTTGGTAATCAGCGGCAATCAGCCCCAGCATTTT.

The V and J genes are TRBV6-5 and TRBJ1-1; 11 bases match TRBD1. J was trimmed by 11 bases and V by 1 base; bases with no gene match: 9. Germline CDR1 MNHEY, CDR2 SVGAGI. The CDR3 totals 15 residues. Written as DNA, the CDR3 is TGTGCCAGCAGTTACTTGGGGACAGGGGGGGATAGGGCTTTCTTT. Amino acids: CASSYLGTGGDRAFF.

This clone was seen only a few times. CDR3 region: CAWTRQGGTEAFF. In nucleotides, the CDR3 is TGTGCCTGGACAAGGCAGGGTGGCACTGAAGCTTTCTTT. V gene TRBV30 combines with J gene TRBJ1-1; a possible D gene is TRBD1 (5 bases). The ends were cut back, 4 bases at V and 4 bases at J, with 13 bases in the middle. CDR1 GTSNPN and CDR2 SVGIG come from the germline V gene (reference sequence). CDR3 size: 13 residues.

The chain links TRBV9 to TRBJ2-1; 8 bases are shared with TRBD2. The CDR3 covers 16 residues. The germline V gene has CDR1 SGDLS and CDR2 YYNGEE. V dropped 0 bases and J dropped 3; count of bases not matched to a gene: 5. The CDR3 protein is CASSVDPGGLYNEQFF. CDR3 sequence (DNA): TGTGCCAGCAGCGTAGACCCGGGGGGGCTCTACAATGAGCAGTTCTTC. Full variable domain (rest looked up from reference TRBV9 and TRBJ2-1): DSGVTQTPKHLITATGQRVTLRCSPRSGDLSVYWYQQSLDQGLQFLIQYYNGEERAKGNILERFSAQQFPDLHSELNLSSLELGDSALYFCASSVDPGGLYNEQFFGPGTRLTVL.

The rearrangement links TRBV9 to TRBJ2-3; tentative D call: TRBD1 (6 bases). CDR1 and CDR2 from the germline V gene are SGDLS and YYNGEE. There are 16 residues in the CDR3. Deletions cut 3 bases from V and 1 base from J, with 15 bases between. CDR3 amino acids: CASSDQGTRCTDTQYF. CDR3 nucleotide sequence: TGTGCCAGCAGCGACCAGGGGACCCGGTGCACAGATACGCAGTATTTT.

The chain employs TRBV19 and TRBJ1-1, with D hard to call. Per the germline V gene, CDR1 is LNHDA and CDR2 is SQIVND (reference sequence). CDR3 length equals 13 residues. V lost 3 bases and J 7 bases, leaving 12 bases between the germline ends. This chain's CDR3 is CASSIRLSVEAFF. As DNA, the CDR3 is TGTGCCAGTAGTATTAGGTTAAGCGTTGAAGCTTTCTTT.

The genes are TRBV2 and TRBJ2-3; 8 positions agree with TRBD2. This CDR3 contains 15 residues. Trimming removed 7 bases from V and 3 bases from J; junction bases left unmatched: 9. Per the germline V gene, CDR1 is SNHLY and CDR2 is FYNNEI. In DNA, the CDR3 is TGTGCCAGCACCCGGGCCGGGGGGGTTACAGATACGCAGTATTTT. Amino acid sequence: CASTRAGGVTDTQYF.

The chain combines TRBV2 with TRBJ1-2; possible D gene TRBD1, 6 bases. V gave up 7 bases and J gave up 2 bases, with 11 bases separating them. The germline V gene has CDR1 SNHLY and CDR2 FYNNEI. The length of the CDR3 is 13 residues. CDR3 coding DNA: TGTGCCAGCACCGAAGGGGGAAACTATGGCTACACCTTC. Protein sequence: CASTEGGNYGYTF.